The next 13 T cell receptor beta chains were all read from a single sample in a study of T cell clonality in common variable immunodeficiency (dated by TCRdb to 2015 to 2017). The method was the immunoSEQ multiplex PCR assay. Drawn from immuneACCESS, this table holds only the in-frame rearrangements with V and J called that TCRdb kept. Clones are partly lost; checked studies trace under half to an unresolved V gene and leave the rest unexplained. Across this sample, about 43,000 clones were tabulated and none appeared just once. The ten top clones hold approximately 2% of the sample. The sequenced sample consisted of peripheral blood mononuclear cells. The receptors stem from a person aged 18-69 years in good health.

This clone was detected many times. CDR3 sequence reads: CASTWGRNTGELFF. The DNA read from the CDR3 is TGTGCCAGCACCTGGGGCCGGAACACCGGGGAG. The chain links TRBV7-2 to TRBJ2-2; possibly TRBD1 for D (5 bases). The CDR3 goes on 3 residues after the read ends, and that part is filled in from the germline J gene. This CDR3 is built from 14 residues. The germline V and J ends were trimmed by 7 bases and 1 base, with 10 bases remaining between them. Germline assignment: CDR1 SGHTA and CDR2 FQGNSA.

This clone showed up many times. Read sequence stops 3 residues before the CDR3 end, and the germline J gene provides the missing end. V gene TRBV19 combines with J gene TRBJ1-1; D gene unclear. V was cut by 1 base and J by 1 base, with 25 bases left in between. Germline lookup yields CDR1 LNHDA and CDR2 SQIVND (reference sequence). The CDR3 spans 20 residues. The DNA read from the CDR3 is TGTGCCAGTAGTATAGTTTTGGTAAAGGGCCTCCTTTCGACGAACACTGAA. Translated, it gives CASSIVLVKGLLSTNTE. The full-length CDR3 reads as CASSIVLVKGLLSTNTEAFF.

This clone has at least ten counts. The CDR3 end is not reached by the read, which stops 3 residues before it; the germline J gene fills it in. The chain carries TRBV11-3 and TRBJ2-7; D unclear. The germline gives CDR1 SGHNT, CDR2 YENEEA. The CDR3 is 15 amino acids. The CDR3 reads CASRPRQVLRYEQYF. The sequenced part of the CDR3 DNA is TGTGCAAGTCGCCCCCGCCAGGTATTACGCTACGAG.

This clone has ten or more counts. The CDR3 extends 3 residues past the end of the read, so its final part is completed from the germline J gene. V is TRBV6-2 or TRBV6-3 and J is TRBJ2-7, with 11 bases fitting TRBD2. The V gene end was trimmed by 7 bases and the J gene end by 0 bases; junction bases not matched to a gene: 8. The CDR3 has 16 residues. Per germline, CDR1 MNHEY and CDR2 SVGEGT. The chain's CDR3 is CASNRLAGLSSYEQYF. The CDR3 DNA, read in part, is TGTGCCAGCAACCGACTAGCGGGGCTTAGCTCCTACGAG.

Turning to this clone: From the germline J gene comes the end of the CDR3, since the read stops 3 residues before it. The chain uses TRBV2 and TRBJ2-2, with 13 positions matching TRBD2. The CDR3 covers 15 residues. The junction had 3 bases not matched to a gene; V was cut back by 6 bases and J by 5 bases. CDR1 is SNHLY, CDR2 FYNNEI, per germline. CDR3 DNA, as far as it was read: TGTGCCAGCAGAGGGGGACTAGCGGGGACCGGGGAG. Translating it yields CASRGGLAGTGE. The CDR3, in full, reads CASRGGLAGTGELFF. Using reference TRBV2 and TRBJ2-2 for the parts outside the CDR3, the full variable domain is EPEVTQTPSHQVTQMGQEVILRCVPISNHLYFYWYRQILGQKVEFLVSFYNNEISEKSEIFDDQFSVERPDGSNFTLKIRSTKLEDSAMYFCASRGGLAGTGELFFGEGSRLTVL.

There are many counts of this clone. The CDR3 end is not reached by the read, which stops 3 residues before it; the germline J gene fills it in. V and J are TRBV5-6 and TRBJ1-2; D call uncertain. The ends were cut back, 4 bases at V and 2 bases at J, with 9 bases in the middle. The CDR3 length is 13 residues. The germline V gene encodes CDR1 SGHDT and CDR2 YYEEEE. The sequenced CDR3 bases are TGTGCCAGCAGCACTTCAGGCAACTATGGC. Translation gives CASSTSGNYG. The full CDR3 reads CASSTSGNYGYTF.

This clone showed up many times. Incomplete CDR3 DNA: TGTGCCAGTAGTATAGGGACAGGGAGGGGTGAGACC. Protein: CASSIGTGRGET. Given in full, the CDR3 is CASSIGTGRGETQYF. The chain employs TRBV19 and TRBJ2-5; tentative D call: TRBD1 (8 bases). The read ends 3 residues before the CDR3 terminus; that terminus is restored from the germline J gene. This CDR3 comprises 15 residues. Trimming removed 1 base at V and 5 bases at J, with 14 bases between. Looked up from germline, CDR1 is LNHDA and CDR2 is SQIVND (reference sequence).

This clone was counted ten times or more. The CDR3 is cut off 3 residues early in the read; its end comes from the germline J gene. V and J are TRBV12-3 or TRBV12-4 and TRBJ2-5; D gene unclear. The CDR3 length is 14 residues. The V gene lost 7 bases and the J gene lost 2 bases, with 14 bases spanning the gap. Incomplete CDR3 DNA: TGTGCCAGCACCCCCTCTACAGTGCAAGAGACC. It yields the protein CASTPSTVQET. From start to end, the CDR3 is CASTPSTVQETQYF.

This clone was picked up many times. The read is 3 residues too short to cover the CDR3 end, so that end is filled in from the germline J gene. The chain uses TRBV29-1 and TRBJ2-2; 10 positions match TRBD1. This CDR3 has 14 amino acids. Germline V gene sequence: CDR1 SQVTM, CDR2 ANQGSEA. The ends lost 6 bases at V and 4 bases at J; junction bases unmatched: 5. The CDR3 spells CSVGGQGTTGELFF. The covered CDR3 bases are TGCAGCGTGGGGGGACAGGGGACCACCGGGGAG.

To note about this clone: The read is 3 residues too short to cover the CDR3 end, so that end is filled in from the germline J gene. The rearrangement links TRBV7-9 to TRBJ1-1; possibly TRBD1 for D (6 bases). The germline gives CDR1 SEHNR, CDR2 FQNEAQ (reference sequence). Trimming cost V 1 base and J 1 base, with 10 bases left between them. The CDR3 length is 15 residues. CDR3 bases read: TGTGCCAGCAGCTTAGTGACAGGCCCGAACACTGAA. Protein sequence: CASSLVTGPNTE. The whole CDR3 protein is CASSLVTGPNTEAFF.

This clone appeared many times. The observed sequence ends 3 residues before the CDR3 terminus, with the missing tail filled in from the germline J gene. This chain uses TRBV6-2 or TRBV6-3 with TRBJ1-2; perhaps TRBD1 as D (5 bases). The V and J ends lost 2 bases and 6 bases respectively, with 19 bases between them. From germline, CDR1 is MNHEY and CDR2 SVGEGT. This CDR3 comprises 16 residues. CDR3 DNA (partial): TGTGCCAGCAGTTACCCTAACTCAGACAGCGGGAATGGC. Amino acid sequence: CASSYPNSDSGNG. In full, the CDR3 reads CASSYPNSDSGNGYTF.

The table lists this clone with many counts. With the read ending 3 residues before the CDR3 end, the germline J gene is used to fill in that end. V gene TRBV20-1 combines with J gene TRBJ2-7; 9 bases fit TRBD1. V shed 3 bases, J shed 6 bases, and the junction held 12 bases outside the gene matches. Germline V CDR1 and CDR2: DFQATT, SNEGSKA (reference sequence). The CDR3 is 15 residues long. CDR3 region: CSARGTQGALREQYF. CDR3 DNA, as far as it was read: TGCAGTGCTAGGGGAACACAGGGGGCGCTTCGCGAG.

This clone was observed many times. The observed sequence ends 3 residues before the CDR3 terminus, with the missing tail filled in from the germline J gene. The V call is TRBV7-6, the J call TRBJ2-7; D perhaps matches TRBD2 (5 bases). The V gene's germline CDR1 is SGHVS and CDR2 FNYEAQ. Trimming removed 2 bases at V and 0 bases at J, with 8 bases between. CDR3 length: 14 residues. The sequenced CDR3 bases are TGTGCCAGCAGCTTAAGCGGCCACTCCTACGAG. Residues: CASSLSGHSYE. Given in full, the CDR3 is CASSLSGHSYEQYF.